Below are 17 T cell receptor beta chains sequenced from a single sample in a study of blood T cells in healthy people across ages. Sample-barcoded 5' priming and a J-beta primer mix drove a second PCR of roughly 6 to 12 cycles. TCRdb processed the 5' RACE reads anew with MiXCR; each CDR3 protein has one entry. The sample carries 630,000 or so distinct CDR3 sequences, about 30% recorded once. Sequenced: blood. The receptors were gathered from a woman older than 75 in good health.

In its sample, this clonotype was seen many times. The V gene is TRBV9, the J gene TRBJ1-2; D is undetermined. Germline V gives CDR1 SGDLS, CDR2 YYNGEE. Trimming shortened V by 0 bases and J by 7 bases, and 13 bases separated the two germline ends. The CDR3 runs to 14 residues. For the CDR3, the DNA is TGTGCCAGCAGCGTAGAGGGCCCCCTGAGTGGCTACACCTTC. Protein sequence: CASSVEGPLSGYTF.

In regard to this clonotype: This sequence may be a read error, since a much larger clone differs from it by one base. This chain links TRBV28 with TRBJ2-1; 10 bases fit TRBD2. This CDR3 has 17 amino acids. V was clipped by 5 bases and J by 13 bases; unmatched bases: 20. CDR1 and CDR2 (germline): MDHEN, SYDVKM. As DNA, the CDR3 is TGTGCCAGCAGTCCTTGGACTAGCGGAGCCTCACAAGAGACCCAGTTCTTC. Encoded protein: CASSPWTSGASQETQFF.

A remark on this clonotype: The junction does not match germline at one end; this may be a read error. This chain uses TRBV20-1 with TRBJ1-1, with D unclear. The germline gives CDR1 DFQATT, CDR2 SNEGSKA (reference sequence). This CDR3 contains 11 residues. CDR3 in amino acids: CRARDAQRAFF. CDR3 DNA sequence: TGCAGGGCTAGAGATGCGCAGAGGGCTTTCTTT.

The chain uses TRBV3-1 and TRBJ2-5, with D possibly being TRBD1 (6 bases). V was shortened by 4 bases and J by 1 base, with 13 bases between the two germline ends. The CDR3 covers 15 residues. Germline CDR1 and CDR2: LGHDT and YNNKEL (reference sequence). In DNA form, the CDR3 reads TGTGCCAGCAGCCCTGGGTGGGGGCCCCAAGAGACCCAGTACTTC. Its translation: CASSPGWGPQETQYF.

In the case of this clonotype: A much larger clone sits a single nucleotide away, making a read error possible. The V gene is TRBV29-1, the J gene TRBJ1-6, with a possible D match to TRBD1 (5 bases). CDR1 is SQVTM, CDR2 ANQGSEA, per germline. CDR3 length: 13 residues. Here the CDR3 DNA reads TGCAGCGTTGGATCAGGGAGGGATTCACCCCCCCACTTT. It encodes CSVGSGRDSPPHF.

This clonotype was detected a few times. This clone may be a read error of a much larger clone one base away. This chain links TRBV20-1 with TRBJ2-5, with 7 nucleotides matching TRBD2. J was trimmed by 11 bases and V by 2 bases; bases with no gene match: 11. Looked up from germline, CDR1 is DFQATT and CDR2 is SNEGSKA (reference sequence). The CDR3 totals 13 residues. CDR3: CSARPNSGGEQYF. CDR3 in DNA: TGCAGTGCTAGACCTAACTCGGGGGGTGAGCAGTACTTC.

This clonotype was observed a few times. The chain carries TRBV6-6 and TRBJ1-1; D not resolved. CDR1 is MNHNY, CDR2 SVGAGI, per germline (reference sequence). V lost 2 bases and J lost 5, with 12 bases in between. There are 14 residues in the CDR3. The CDR3 DNA reads as TGTGCCAGCAGTTACGAGGGCGTAGGAACTGAAGCTTTCTTT. Its protein is CASSYEGVGTEAFF.

The chain carries TRBV5-6 and TRBJ1-5; 7 nucleotides line up with TRBD1. V lost 4 bases, J lost 4 bases, and 11 bases stayed unmatched. The CDR3 has 16 amino acids. CDR1 and CDR2 from the germline V gene are SGHDT and YYEEEE. CDR3 DNA sequence: TGTGCCAGCAGCACATCCGTCGGCAGGGGGAATCAGCCCCAGCATTTT. Protein sequence: CASSTSVGRGNQPQHF.

The V and J genes are TRBV6-5 and TRBJ1-1, with a weak D call TRBD1 (5 bases). V was clipped by 6 bases and J by 3 bases, with 14 bases between them. The germline CDR1 and CDR2 sequences are MNHEY and SVGAGI. The CDR3 runs 14 residues. The CDR3, as DNA: TGTGCCAGCAGCAATAGGGGTTCGGACACTGAAGCTTTCTTT. This encodes CASSNRGSDTEAFF.

About this clonotype itself: A much larger clone is a single base away; this may be a read error. The rearrangement uses TRBV12-3 or TRBV12-4 and TRBJ1-2; no clear D. The CDR3 has 13 residues. CDR3 in amino acids: CAGRSGANYGYTF. In DNA, the CDR3 is TGTGCCGGCAGATCCGGAGCTAACTATGGCTACACCTTC.

Concerning this clonotype: This clone may be a read error of a much larger clone one base away. No conserved phenylalanine or tryptophan ends this CDR3, so it is likely a read error. V gene TRBV5-1 combines with J gene TRBJ1-1; D remains ambiguous. The length of the CDR3 is 13 residues. Germline assignment: CDR1 SGHRS and CDR2 YFSETQ. Trimming took 0 bases from V and 2 from J, leaving 5 bases between them. The CDR3 bases are TGCGCCAGCAGCTTGGTGGTAAACACTGAAGCTTTCTGT. It codes for CASSLVVNTEAFC.

This clonotype was counted ten times or more. The rearrangement uses TRBV10-3 and TRBJ1-2, with no clear D. The CDR3 has 12 amino acids. V lost 10 bases and J lost 9, with 18 bases in between. The V gene's germline CDR1 is ENHRY and CDR2 SYGVKD. Here the CDR3 reads CATCPEKGSYTF. CDR3 sequence (DNA): TGTGCCACGTGCCCTGAGAAGGGAAGCTACACCTTC.

The V gene is TRBV2, the J gene TRBJ2-1; a possible D gene is TRBD2 (6 bases). CDR3 size: 15 residues. Germline-derived CDR1 and CDR2 are SNHLY and FYNNEI. Trimming removed 2 bases at V and 8 bases at J, with 16 bases between. CDR3 region: CASSETSAGWYEQFF. CDR3 DNA sequence: TGTGCCAGCAGTGAAACATCGGCGGGGTGGTATGAGCAGTTCTTC.

This clonotype has a handful of counts. The V gene is TRBV6-1, the J gene TRBJ2-5, with D hard to call. V lost 6 bases and J lost 2, with 16 bases in between. This CDR3 spans 15 amino acids. CDR1 and CDR2 from the germline V gene are MNHNS and SASEGT. This CDR3 is CASSTSPKRQETQYF. CDR3 coding DNA: TGTGCCAGCAGCACAAGCCCGAAAAGACAAGAGACCCAGTACTTC.

This chain joins TRBV6-1 and TRBJ1-4, with D possibly TRBD1 on 6 matching bases. CDR1 MNHNS and CDR2 SASEGT come from the germline V gene. This CDR3 comprises 13 residues. V gave up 7 bases and J gave up 3 bases, with 9 bases separating them. The CDR3 DNA is TGTGCCAGCACGGGACACGCTAATGAAAAACTGTTTTTT. Translated, it gives CASTGHANEKLFF.

Comment on this clonotype: Possible read error: a much larger clone is one base away. The CDR3 bases are TGCAGTACTAGGTCTAGCGGGGGAGGAGGGCAGTTCTTC. Its translation is CSTRSSGGGGQFF. The chain has TRBV20-1 and TRBJ2-1; 10 bases align to TRBD2. Germline CDR1 is DFQATT and CDR2 is SNEGSKA (reference sequence). This CDR3 has 13 amino acids.

In this sample, this clonotype turned up a few times. A much larger clone differs by one base, so this may be a read error. V usage is TRBV14 and J usage is TRBJ2-4; D not certain. The DNA end favors TRBJ2-7, so the J call may be wrong. The CDR3 loop spans 13 amino acids. CDR1 and CDR2 (germline): SGHDN, FVKESK. The CDR3 protein is CASSQNREYEQYF. Written as DNA, the CDR3 is TGTGCCAGCAGCCAAAATAGAGAGTACGAGCAGTACTTC.